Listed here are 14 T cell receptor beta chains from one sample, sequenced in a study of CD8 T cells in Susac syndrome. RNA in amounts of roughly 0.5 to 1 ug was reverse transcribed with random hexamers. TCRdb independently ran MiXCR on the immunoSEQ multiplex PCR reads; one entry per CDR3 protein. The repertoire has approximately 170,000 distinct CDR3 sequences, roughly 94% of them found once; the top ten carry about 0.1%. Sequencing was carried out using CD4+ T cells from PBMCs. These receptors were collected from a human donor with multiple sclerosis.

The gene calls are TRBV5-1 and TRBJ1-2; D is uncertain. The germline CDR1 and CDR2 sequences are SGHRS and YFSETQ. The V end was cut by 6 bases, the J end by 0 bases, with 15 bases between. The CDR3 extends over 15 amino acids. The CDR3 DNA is TGCGCCAGCACCGCGGGGAGGAGCACTAACTATGGCTACACCTTC. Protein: CASTAGRSTNYGYTF.

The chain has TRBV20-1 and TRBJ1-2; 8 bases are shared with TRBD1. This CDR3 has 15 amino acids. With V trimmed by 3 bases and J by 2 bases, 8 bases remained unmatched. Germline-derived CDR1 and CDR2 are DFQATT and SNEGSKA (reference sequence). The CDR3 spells CSASQGASKNYGYTF. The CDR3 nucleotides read TGCAGTGCTAGCCAGGGGGCTAGTAAGAACTATGGCTACACCTTC.

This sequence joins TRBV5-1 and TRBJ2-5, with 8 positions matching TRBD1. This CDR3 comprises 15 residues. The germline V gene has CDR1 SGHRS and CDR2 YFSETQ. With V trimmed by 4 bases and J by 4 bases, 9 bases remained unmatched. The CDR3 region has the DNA TGCGCCAGCAGCCTACAGGGGGGTCGGGCAGAGACCCAGTACTTC. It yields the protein CASSLQGGRAETQYF.

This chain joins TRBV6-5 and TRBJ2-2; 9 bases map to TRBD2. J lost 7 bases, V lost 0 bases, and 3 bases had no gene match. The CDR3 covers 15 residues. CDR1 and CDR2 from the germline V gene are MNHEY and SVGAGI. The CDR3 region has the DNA TGTGCCAGCAGTTACTCGACTAGCGGAGACGGGGAGCTGTTTTTT. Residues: CASSYSTSGDGELFF.

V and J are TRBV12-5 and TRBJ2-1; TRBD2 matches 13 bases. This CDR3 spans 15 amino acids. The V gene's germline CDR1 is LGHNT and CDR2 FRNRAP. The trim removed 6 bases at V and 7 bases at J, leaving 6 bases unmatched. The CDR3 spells CASGRGLAGANEQFF. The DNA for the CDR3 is TGTGCTAGTGGCCGAGGACTAGCGGGAGCAAATGAGCAGTTCTTC. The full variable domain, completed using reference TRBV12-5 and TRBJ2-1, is DARVTQTPRHKVTEMGQEVTMRCQPILGHNTVFWYRQTMMQGLELLAYFRNRAPLDDSGMPKDRFSAEMPDATLATLKIQPSEPRDSAVYFCASGRGLAGANEQFFGPGTRLTVL.

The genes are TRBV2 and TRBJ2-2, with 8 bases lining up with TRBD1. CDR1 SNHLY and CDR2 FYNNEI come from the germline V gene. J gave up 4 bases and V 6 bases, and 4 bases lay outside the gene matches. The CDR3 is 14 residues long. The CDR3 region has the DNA TGTGCCAGCAGCGGACAGGGTGTCACCGGGGAGCTGTTTTTT. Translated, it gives CASSGQGVTGELFF.

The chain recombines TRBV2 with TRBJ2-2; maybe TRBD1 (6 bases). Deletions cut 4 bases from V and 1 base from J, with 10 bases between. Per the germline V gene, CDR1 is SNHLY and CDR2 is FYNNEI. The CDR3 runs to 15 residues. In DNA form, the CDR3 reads TGTGCCAGCAGTGCCCTGACAGGGAACACCGGGGAGCTGTTTTTT. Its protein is CASSALTGNTGELFF.

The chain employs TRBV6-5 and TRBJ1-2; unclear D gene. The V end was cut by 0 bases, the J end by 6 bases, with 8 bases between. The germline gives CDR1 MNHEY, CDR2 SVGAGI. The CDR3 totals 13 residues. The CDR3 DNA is TGTGCCAGCAGTTACTCGACGTTTCATGGCTACACCTTC. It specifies CASSYSTFHGYTF.

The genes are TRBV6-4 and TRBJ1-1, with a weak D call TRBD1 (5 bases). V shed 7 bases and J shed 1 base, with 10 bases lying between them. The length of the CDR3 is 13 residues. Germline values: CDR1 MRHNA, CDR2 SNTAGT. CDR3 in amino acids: CASKRDPNTEAFF. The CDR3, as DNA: TGTGCCAGCAAAAGGGACCCGAACACTGAAGCTTTCTTT.

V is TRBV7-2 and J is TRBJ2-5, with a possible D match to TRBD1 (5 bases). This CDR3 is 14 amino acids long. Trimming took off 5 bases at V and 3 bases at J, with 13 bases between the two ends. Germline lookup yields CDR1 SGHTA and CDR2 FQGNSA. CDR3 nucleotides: TGTGCCAGCAGCCGCAGGGCGATTAAAGAGACCCAGTACTTC. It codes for CASSRRAIKETQYF. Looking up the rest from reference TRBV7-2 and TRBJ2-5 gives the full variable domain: GAGVSQSPSNKVTEKGKDVELRCDPISGHTALYWYRQSLGQGLEFLIYFQGNSAPDKSGLPSDRFSAERTGGSVSTLTIQRTQQEDSAVYLCASSRRAIKETQYFGPGTRLLVL.

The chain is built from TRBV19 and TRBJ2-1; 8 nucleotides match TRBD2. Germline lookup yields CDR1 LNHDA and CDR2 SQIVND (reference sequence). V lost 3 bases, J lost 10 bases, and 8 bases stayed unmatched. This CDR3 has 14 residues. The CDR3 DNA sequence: TGTGCCAGTAGTATGCGGCGGGAGGTCAACGAGCAGTTCTTC. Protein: CASSMRREVNEQFF.

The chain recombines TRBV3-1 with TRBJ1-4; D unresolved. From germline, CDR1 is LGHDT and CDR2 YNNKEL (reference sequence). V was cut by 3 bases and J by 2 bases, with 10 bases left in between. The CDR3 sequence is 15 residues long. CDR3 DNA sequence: TGTGCCAGCAGCCAGGGGTGGCGGACTAATGAAAAACTGTTTTTT. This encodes CASSQGWRTNEKLFF. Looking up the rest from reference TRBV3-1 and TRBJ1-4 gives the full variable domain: DTAVSQTPKYLVTQMGNDKSIKCEQNLGHDTMYWYKQDSKKFLKIMFSYNNKELIINETVPNRFSPKSPDKAHLNLHINSLELGDSAVYFCASSQGWRTNEKLFFGSGTQLSVL.

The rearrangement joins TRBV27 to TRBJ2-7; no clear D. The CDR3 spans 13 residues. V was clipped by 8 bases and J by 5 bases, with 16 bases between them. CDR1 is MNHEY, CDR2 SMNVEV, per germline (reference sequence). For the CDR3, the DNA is TGTGCCAGCTTAAGGTTAGCATGCCACGAGCAGTACTTC. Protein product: CASLRLACHEQYF.

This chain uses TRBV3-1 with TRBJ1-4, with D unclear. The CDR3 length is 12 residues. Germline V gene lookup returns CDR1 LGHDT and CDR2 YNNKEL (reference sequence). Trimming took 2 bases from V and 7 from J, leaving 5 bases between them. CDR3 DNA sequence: TGTGCCAGCAGCCAAAACGGTGAAAAACTGTTTTTT. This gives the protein CASSQNGEKLFF.